Below, 31 T cell receptor beta chains from the same sample are listed, as sequenced in a study of cytotoxic CD8 clonotypes in ibrutinib-treated CLL. Data came from immunoSEQ multiplex PCR; TCRdb stores just in-frame clones and leaves some out. The profile covers 50,000 to 65,000 clones, with 45% to 60% appearing a single time and over 12% taken by the ten largest. The source was PBMCs, collected after 12 months of ibrutinib treatment. All receptors come from a human donor with chronic lymphocytic leukemia.

The V and J genes are TRBV11-3 and TRBJ2-1; 11 bases fit TRBD2. The V and J ends lost 1 base and 3 bases, in that order; junction bases with no gene match: 2. This CDR3 is 16 amino acids long. In germline, CDR1 is SGHNT, CDR2 YENEEA. This CDR3 is CASSLAGTSGYNEQFF. The CDR3 DNA sequence: TGTGCCAGCAGCTTAGCCGGGACTAGCGGCTACAATGAGCAGTTCTTC. Using reference TRBV11-3 and TRBJ2-1 for the parts outside the CDR3, the full variable domain is EAGVVQSPRYKIIEKKQPVAFWCNPISGHNTLYWYLQNLGQGPELLIRYENEEAVDDSQLPKDRFSAERLKGVDSTLKIQPAELGDSAVYLCASSLAGTSGYNEQFFGPGTRLTVL.

This chain links TRBV7-2 with TRBJ2-7; a possible D gene is TRBD1 (6 bases). Germline V gene data show CDR1 as SGHTA and CDR2 as FQGNSA. V gave up 5 bases and J gave up 4 bases, with 30 bases separating them. The CDR3 has 19 residues. CDR3 sequence (DNA): TGTGCCAGCAGCCTCAAGACAGGACCCAGATCCCCATATCCATACGAGCAGTACGTC. It specifies CASSLKTGPRSPYPYEQYV.

This clone was counted a few times. The chain carries TRBV5-1 and TRBJ2-1; 9 bases agree with TRBD1. V gave up 3 bases and J gave up 4 bases; unmatched junction bases: 11. The CDR3 loop spans 17 amino acids. The germline V gene encodes CDR1 SGHRS and CDR2 YFSETQ. CDR3 in amino acids: CASSSRVGTGSYNEQFF. The CDR3 DNA reads TGCGCCAGCAGCTCCCGGGTTGGGACAGGGTCGTACAATGAGCAGTTCTTC.

This clone was seen more than once but under ten times. The V gene is TRBV19, the J gene TRBJ1-2; no firm D call. The germline CDR1 and CDR2 sequences are LNHDA and SQIVND (reference sequence). Trimming removed 1 base from V and 4 bases from J, with 10 bases in between. The CDR3 is 14 residues long. The CDR3 DNA follows: TGTGCCAGTAGTATAGCGGCAGAGTCCTATGGCTACACCTTC. It encodes CASSIAAESYGYTF. Full variable domain (outside the CDR3, taken from reference TRBV19 and TRBJ1-2): DGGITQSPKYLFRKEGQNVTLSCEQNLNHDAMYWYRQDPGQGLRLIYYSQIVNDFQKGDIAEGYSVSREKKESFPLTVTSAQKNPTAFYLCASSIAAESYGYTFGSGTRLTVV.

This chain joins TRBV29-1 and TRBJ2-7, with D unresolved. Trimming shortened V by 1 base and J by 2 bases, and 9 bases separated the two germline ends. The CDR3 contains 13 residues. Germline V gene sequence: CDR1 SQVTM, CDR2 ANQGSEA. CDR3 DNA: TGCAGCGTTGAAGGCCAGGTCCCCTACGAGCAGTACTTC. This sequence encodes CSVEGQVPYEQYF.

The chain carries TRBV4-2 and TRBJ1-2; no definite D call. Germline CDR1 reads LGHNA; CDR2 reads YNFKEQ. The CDR3 sequence is 13 residues long. Trimming stripped 2 bases from V and 4 bases from J, with 8 bases between. The CDR3 loop is CASSQTMSYGYTF. CDR3 coding DNA: TGTGCCAGCAGCCAAACTATGAGCTATGGCTACACCTTC.

This chain connects TRBV10-3 to TRBJ2-2; D possibly corresponds to TRBD1 (5 bases). Germline CDR1 and CDR2: ENHRY and SYGVKD. The germline V and J ends were trimmed by 6 bases and 0 bases, with 11 bases remaining between them. This CDR3 has 15 amino acids. The CDR3 DNA reads as TGTGCCATCAGCAGGGCCAATACGAACACCGGGGAGCTGTTTTTT. Translating it yields CAISRANTNTGELFF.

The chain couples TRBV28 to TRBJ2-1; D gene unclear. V gave up 2 bases and J gave up 7 bases, with 9 bases separating them. Germline CDR1 and CDR2: MDHEN and SYDVKM. The CDR3 contains 13 residues. The CDR3 sequence is CASSLVGENEQFF. The CDR3 coding sequence is TGTGCCAGCAGTTTAGTAGGAGAAAATGAGCAGTTCTTC.

Concerning this clone itself: Other DNA sequences of this sample code for an identical CDR3. DNA of the CDR3: TGTGCCAGCAGCTTAGCGGAGTTCCAAGAGACCCAGTACTTC. It encodes CASSLAEFQETQYF. This chain links TRBV7-9 with TRBJ2-5, with D hard to call. The CDR3 is 14 amino acids. The ends were cut back, 0 bases at V and 1 base at J, with 6 bases in the middle. In germline, CDR1 is SEHNR, CDR2 FQNEAQ (reference sequence).

The V and J genes are TRBV5-1 and TRBJ1-6; D is unclear. V dropped 4 bases and J dropped 9 bases, with 20 bases sitting between them. Germline CDR1 SGHRS, CDR2 YFSETQ. The CDR3 sequence is 16 residues long. The CDR3 sequence is CASSKERPAEFSPLHF. The CDR3 DNA follows: TGCGCCAGCAGCAAGGAGAGGCCAGCAGAGTTTTCACCCCTCCACTTT.

The V call is TRBV7-2, the J call TRBJ1-4, with D maybe TRBD1 (5 bases). V was pared by 4 bases and J by 7 bases, with 10 bases between. The CDR3 contains 13 residues. Germline CDR1 SGHTA, CDR2 FQGNSA. The CDR3 protein is CASSWSQGEKLFF. As DNA, the CDR3 is TGTGCCAGCAGCTGGTCCCAGGGTGAAAAACTGTTTTTT.

This clone was picked up a small number of times. The V call is TRBV29-1, the J call TRBJ1-5, with D possibly matching TRBD1 (5 bases). CDR3 size: 12 residues. Germline values: CDR1 SQVTM, CDR2 ANQGSEA. Trimming pared 6 bases from V and 0 bases from J, leaving 6 bases between. This chain's CDR3 is CSVQGSNQPQHF. The CDR3 region has the DNA TGCAGCGTGCAGGGTAGCAATCAGCCCCAGCATTTT.

This rearrangement joins TRBV6-5 to TRBJ2-7; 8 nucleotides agree with TRBD2. With V trimmed by 1 base and J by 3 bases, 5 bases remained unmatched. The germline V gene encodes CDR1 MNHEY and CDR2 SVGAGI. The CDR3 is 15 amino acids. The CDR3 nucleotides are TGTGCCAGCAGTTACTATCTAGCGGGCCACTACGAGCAGTACGTC. It codes for CASSYYLAGHYEQYV.

The chain couples TRBV2 to TRBJ2-2; a weak D match, TRBD2 (5 bases). The CDR3 is 16 amino acids. The germline gives CDR1 SNHLY, CDR2 FYNNEI. Trimming pared 2 bases from V and 0 bases from J, leaving 10 bases between. CDR3 in DNA: TGTGCCAGCAGTGAATGGGGAGCACCGAACACCGGGGAGCTGTTTTTT. Its protein is CASSEWGAPNTGELFF.

In its sample, this clone was seen many times. The chain has TRBV29-1 and TRBJ1-3; D is perhaps TRBD1 (5 bases). V lost 6 bases to trimming and J lost 4 bases, with 10 bases between them. The CDR3 is 12 residues long. In germline, CDR1 is SQVTM, CDR2 ANQGSEA. In DNA, the CDR3 is TGCAGCGTCAGGGAAGGAGGAAACACCATATATTTT. Translated, it gives CSVREGGNTIYF.

This chain connects TRBV5-6 to TRBJ2-7; D is uncertain. The CDR3 is made up of 12 amino acids. CDR1 and CDR2 from the germline V gene are SGHDT and YYEEEE. V was trimmed by 2 bases and J by 10 bases, leaving 13 bases between them. The CDR3 region is CASSFGSGGQYF. CDR3 in DNA: TGTGCCAGCAGCTTCGGCTCCGGCGGACAGTACTTC. The entire variable domain, with the rest obtained from reference TRBV5-6 and TRBJ2-7, is as follows: DAGVTQSPTHLIKTRGQQVTLRCSPKSGHDTVSWYQQALGQGPQFIFQYYEEEERQRGNFPDRFSGHQFPNYSSELNVNALLLGDSALYLCASSFGSGGQYFGPGTRLTVT.

This rearrangement joins TRBV7-2 to TRBJ2-1; 15 nucleotides align to TRBD2. Germline V gene lookup returns CDR1 SGHTA and CDR2 FQGNSA. The V gene end was trimmed by 2 bases and the J gene end by 8 bases; junction bases not matched to a gene: 10. This CDR3 has 18 residues. CDR3 bases: TGTGCCAGCAGCTTAATCGCCTTAGGACTAGCGGGGGGGTATGAGCAGTTCTTC. This encodes CASSLIALGLAGGYEQFF. The variable domain in full, with the rest retrieved from reference TRBV7-2 and TRBJ2-1, is GAGVSQSPSNKVTEKGKDVELRCDPISGHTALYWYRQSLGQGLEFLIYFQGNSAPDKSGLPSDRFSAERTGGSVSTLTIQRTQQEDSAVYLCASSLIALGLAGGYEQFFGPGTRLTVL.

Comment on this clone: This CDR3 is also generated by other DNA sequences in the sample. The chain recombines TRBV4-2 with TRBJ1-6; D is unclear. The germline CDR1 and CDR2 sequences are LGHNA and YNFKEQ. The CDR3 contains 12 residues. Trimming removed 0 bases at V and 8 bases at J, with 2 bases between. The CDR3 DNA is TGTGCCAGCAGCCAAGACGATTCACCCCTCCACTTT. Protein: CASSQDDSPLHF.

The chain is built from TRBV5-1 and TRBJ2-2, with 8 bases identical to TRBD2. V gave up 7 bases and J gave up 4 bases; unmatched junction bases: 9. The CDR3 runs to 15 residues. Looked up from germline, CDR1 is SGHRS and CDR2 is YFSETQ. The CDR3: CASQKRTSSTGELFF. The CDR3 nucleotides are TGCGCCAGCCAGAAAAGGACTAGCAGCACCGGGGAGCTGTTTTTT.

The chain joins TRBV28 to TRBJ1-3, with a possible D match to TRBD1 (5 bases). The CDR3 length is 15 residues. Germline V lookup: CDR1 MDHEN, CDR2 SYDVKM. Trimming cost V 6 bases and J 0 bases, with 12 bases left between them. CDR3 sequence reads: CASRRDPISGNTIYF. In DNA form, the CDR3 reads TGTGCCAGCAGGAGGGACCCGATCTCTGGAAACACCATATATTTT.

This clone has only a few counts. This chain connects TRBV5-4 to TRBJ1-2; 8 bases fit TRBD1. Per germline, CDR1 SGHNT and CDR2 YYREEE (reference sequence). V trimming: 4 bases; J trimming: 8 bases; junction bases outside the gene matches: 13. CDR3 size: 15 residues. The CDR3 loop is CASSLRTQGAGGYTF. The CDR3 DNA reads as TGTGCCAGCAGCCTCCGGACGCAGGGGGCTGGGGGCTACACCTTC.

This clone came up many times. The chain has TRBV6-6 and TRBJ2-2, with a tentative D call TRBD1 (6 bases). V was clipped by 7 bases and J by 8 bases, with 17 bases between them. CDR1 and CDR2 (germline): MNHNY, SVGAGI (reference sequence). The CDR3 spans 14 residues. The CDR3 loop reads CASTQRTVLGELFF. As DNA, the CDR3 is TGTGCCAGCACCCAAAGGACAGTTCTTGGGGAGCTGTTTTTT.

The chain combines TRBV5-1 with TRBJ1-1; 7 bases fit TRBD1. The germline V gene encodes CDR1 SGHRS and CDR2 YFSETQ. The CDR3 is 15 residues long. V shed 4 bases, J shed 4 bases, and the junction held 10 bases outside the gene matches. CDR3 loop: CASSAVQGKGTEAFF. In nucleotides, the CDR3 is TGCGCCAGCAGCGCCGTACAGGGGAAAGGCACTGAAGCTTTCTTT. Complete variable domain (other parts from reference TRBV5-1 and TRBJ1-1): KAGVTQTPRYLIKTRGQQVTLSCSPISGHRSVSWYQQTPGQGLQFLFEYFSETQRNKGNFPGRFSGRQFSNSRSEMNVSTLELGDSALYLCASSAVQGKGTEAFFGQGTRLTVV.

The rearrangement links TRBV6-6 to TRBJ2-2; the D gene is possibly TRBD2 (6 bases). The CDR3 contains 14 residues. Germline V lookup: CDR1 MNHNY, CDR2 SVGAGI (reference sequence). Trimming stripped 8 bases from V and 0 bases from J, with 10 bases between. CDR3 nucleotide sequence: TGTGCCAGCTTACGGGGGACGAACACCGGGGAGCTGTTTTTT. It encodes CASLRGTNTGELFF.

This clone was found a few times. V and J are TRBV6-5 and TRBJ1-1, with TRBD1 as a possible D gene (5 bases). This CDR3 is built from 12 residues. Germline V gene sequence: CDR1 MNHEY, CDR2 SVGAGI. Trimming cost V 4 bases and J 9 bases, with 12 bases left between them. The CDR3 spells CASSSGVDQAFF. CDR3 in DNA: TGTGCCAGCAGTTCGGGGGTGGATCAAGCTTTCTTT.

In this sample, this clone turned up many times. V usage is TRBV10-1 and J usage is TRBJ2-3; D gene unclear. V lost 4 bases and J 7 bases, leaving 9 bases between the germline ends. CDR3 length equals 12 residues. Germline loops: CDR1 WNHNN, CDR2 SYGVQD (reference sequence). The CDR3 spells CASSVDANTQYF. The CDR3 DNA reads as TGCGCCAGCAGTGTTGACGCGAATACGCAGTATTTT.

This sequence joins TRBV5-8 and TRBJ2-2; 8 bases agree with TRBD1. Germline V gene lookup returns CDR1 SGHTS and CDR2 YDEGEE. The trim removed 3 bases at V and 2 bases at J, leaving 9 bases unmatched. The CDR3 loop spans 17 amino acids. CDR3 in DNA: TGTGCCAGCAGCTCACGCCGGGACAGGTTTAACACCGGGGAGCTGTTTTTT. Its translation: CASSSRRDRFNTGELFF. Full variable domain (remainder filled in from reference TRBV5-8 and TRBJ2-2): EAGVTQSPTHLIKTRGQQATLRCSPISGHTSVYWYQQALGLGLQFLLWYDEGEERNRGNFPPRFSGRQFPNYSSELNVNALELEDSALYLCASSSRRDRFNTGELFFGEGSRLTVL.

The chain joins TRBV29-1 to TRBJ2-2, with 8 bases identical to TRBD1. Germline V gene lookup returns CDR1 SQVTM and CDR2 ANQGSEA. This CDR3 contains 14 residues. With V trimmed by 6 bases and J by 3 bases, 6 bases remained unmatched. The CDR3: CSVGQGLDTGELFF. CDR3 coding DNA: TGCAGCGTAGGACAGGGACTTGACACCGGGGAGCTGTTTTTT.

Comments on this clone: Different DNA sequences within this sample yield the same CDR3. CDR3 sequence (DNA): TGTGCCAGCTCGCGACAGACCGGGGAGCTGTTTTTT. Encoded protein: CASSRQTGELFF. J is TRBJ2-2 and V is TRBV18; D possibly corresponds to TRBD1 (5 bases). The CDR3 runs to 12 residues. CDR1 is KGHSH, CDR2 LQKENI, per germline. Trimming removed 6 bases at V and 5 bases at J, with 7 bases between.

The chain has TRBV19 and TRBJ2-5, with D unresolved. The V gene's germline CDR1 is LNHDA and CDR2 SQIVND (reference sequence). The CDR3 is made up of 12 amino acids. Deletions cut 3 bases from V and 7 bases from J, with 9 bases between. CDR3 DNA: TGTGCCAGTAGTATGGCCCGAGGGACCCAGTACTTC. Protein: CASSMARGTQYF.

J is TRBJ2-2 and V is TRBV5-4; no firm D call. The CDR3 length is 16 residues. The ends were cut back, 0 bases at V and 3 bases at J, with 12 bases in the middle. Germline values: CDR1 SGHNT, CDR2 YYREEE (reference sequence). CDR3 sequence: CASSLASGVDTGELFF. The CDR3 DNA reads as TGTGCCAGCAGCTTGGCCTCGGGCGTCGACACCGGGGAGCTGTTTTTT. The full variable domain, its missing parts supplied by reference TRBV5-4 and TRBJ2-2, is ETGVTQSPTHLIKTRGQQVTLRCSSQSGHNTVSWYQQALGQGPQFIFQYYREEENGRGNFPPRFSGLQFPNYSSELNVNALELDDSALYLCASSLASGVDTGELFFGEGSRLTVL.